This T cell receptor beta chain was sequenced for a study of human T cells and chemical hapten exposure. Study results and limitations: Among TCRs, those above 1 in 1000 frequency were unaffected by DPC sensitization. Higher patch test scores went with higher counts of PT1 expanded TCRs.

TCRdb re-called the RACE reads with MiXCR, one entry per CDR3 protein. This table has roughly 100,000 distinct CDR3 sequences, less than 40% appearing once. In this sample, this clonotype turned up a few times. Its antigen remains unknown. Regarding time point: patch test 3, about 24 weeks after DPC sensitization. Treatment noted: therapeutic diphenylcyclopropenone sensitization with weekly scalp DPC. Germline CDR1 LGHNA, CDR2 YSLEER. V was shortened by 5 bases and J by 4 bases, with 23 bases between the two germline ends. This CDR3 is built from 17 residues. The rearrangement joins TRBV4-3 to TRBJ1-1; D may be TRBD1 (5 bases). This sequence originates from a man between 35 and 55 years old with alopecia areata. Some clones in this sample may be carry-over from other donors' samples. Sequencing used whole blood, obtained in connection with sensitization to the hapten diphenylcyclopropenone (DPC). The CDR3 bases are TGCGCCAGCAGCATGCAGTTACTAACTTCGGGGGTCACTGAAGCTTTCTTT. As protein: CASSMQLLTSGVTEAFF.